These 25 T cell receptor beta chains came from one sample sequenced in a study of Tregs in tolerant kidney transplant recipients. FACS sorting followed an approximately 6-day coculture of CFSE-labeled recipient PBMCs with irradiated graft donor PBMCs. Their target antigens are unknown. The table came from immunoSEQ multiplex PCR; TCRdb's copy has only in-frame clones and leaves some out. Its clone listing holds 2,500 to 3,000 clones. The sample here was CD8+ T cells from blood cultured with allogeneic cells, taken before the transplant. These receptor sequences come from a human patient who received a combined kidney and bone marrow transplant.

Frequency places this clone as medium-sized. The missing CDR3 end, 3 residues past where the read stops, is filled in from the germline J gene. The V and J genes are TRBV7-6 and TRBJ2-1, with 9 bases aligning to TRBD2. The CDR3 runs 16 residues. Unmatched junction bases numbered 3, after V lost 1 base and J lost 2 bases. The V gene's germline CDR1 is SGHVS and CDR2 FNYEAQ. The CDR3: CASSLGGGATYNEQFF. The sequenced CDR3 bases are TGTGCCAGCAGCTTAGGCGGGGGGGCAACCTACAATGAG.

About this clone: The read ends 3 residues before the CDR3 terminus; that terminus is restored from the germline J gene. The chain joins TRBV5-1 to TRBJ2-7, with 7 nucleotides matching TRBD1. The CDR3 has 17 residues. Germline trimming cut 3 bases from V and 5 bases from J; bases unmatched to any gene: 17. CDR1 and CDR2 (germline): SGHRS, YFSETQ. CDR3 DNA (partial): TGCGCCAGCAGCTGGCGACACAAGGGACAGTTCGTTAACGAG. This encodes CASSWRHKGQFVNE. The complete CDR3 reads CASSWRHKGQFVNEQYF. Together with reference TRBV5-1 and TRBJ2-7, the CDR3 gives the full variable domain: KAGVTQTPRYLIKTRGQQVTLSCSPISGHRSVSWYQQTPGQGLQFLFEYFSETQRNKGNFPGRFSGRQFSNSRSEMNVSTLELGDSALYLCASSWRHKGQFVNEQYFGPGTRLTVT.

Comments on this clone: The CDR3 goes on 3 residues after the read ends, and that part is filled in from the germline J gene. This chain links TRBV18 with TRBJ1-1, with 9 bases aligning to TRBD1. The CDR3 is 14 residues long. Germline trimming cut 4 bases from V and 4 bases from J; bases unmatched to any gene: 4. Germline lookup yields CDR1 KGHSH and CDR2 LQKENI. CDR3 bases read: TGTGCCAGCTCACGGACAGGGGCCGTCACTGAA. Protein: CASSRTGAVTE. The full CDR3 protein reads CASSRTGAVTEAFF.

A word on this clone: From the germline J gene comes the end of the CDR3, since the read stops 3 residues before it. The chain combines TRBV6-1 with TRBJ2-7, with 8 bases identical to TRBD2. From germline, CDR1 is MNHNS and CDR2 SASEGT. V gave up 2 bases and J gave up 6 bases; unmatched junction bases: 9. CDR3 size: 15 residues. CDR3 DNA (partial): TGTGCCAGCAGTGAATTCCTAGCGGGTATACTCGAG. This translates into CASSEFLAGILE. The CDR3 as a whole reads CASSEFLAGILEQYF.

CDR3 sequence: CASSTGGAYTEAFF. The part of the CDR3 DNA that was read is TGTGCCAGCAGCACAGGGGGCGCGTACACTGAA. J is TRBJ1-1 and V is TRBV12-3 or TRBV12-4; 9 bases line up with TRBD1. Sequencing ends 3 residues short of the CDR3 end; the germline J gene provides the rest. The J segment lost 3 bases and the V segment lost 6 bases, leaving 5 bases of the junction unmatched. The CDR3 contains 14 residues.

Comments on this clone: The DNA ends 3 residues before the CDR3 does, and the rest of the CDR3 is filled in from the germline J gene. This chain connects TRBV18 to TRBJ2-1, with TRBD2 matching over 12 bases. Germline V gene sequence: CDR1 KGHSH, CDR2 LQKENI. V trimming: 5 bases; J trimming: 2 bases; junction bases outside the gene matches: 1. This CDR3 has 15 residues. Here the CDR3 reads CASSGTSGPYNEQFF. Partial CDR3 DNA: TGTGCCAGCTCAGGGACTAGCGGGCCCTACAATGAG. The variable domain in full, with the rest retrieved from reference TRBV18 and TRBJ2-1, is NAGVMQNPRHLVRRRGQEARLRCSPMKGHSHVYWYRQLPEEGLKFMVYLQKENIIDESGMPKERFSAEFPKEGPSILRIQQVVRGDSAAYFCASSGTSGPYNEQFFGPGTRLTVL.

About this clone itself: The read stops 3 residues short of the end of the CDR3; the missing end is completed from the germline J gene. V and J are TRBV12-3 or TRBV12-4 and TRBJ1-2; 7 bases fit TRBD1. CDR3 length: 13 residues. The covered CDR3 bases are TGTGCCAGCAGCCCTGGGACAGCTCACGGC. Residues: CASSPGTAHG. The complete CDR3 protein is CASSPGTAHGYTF.

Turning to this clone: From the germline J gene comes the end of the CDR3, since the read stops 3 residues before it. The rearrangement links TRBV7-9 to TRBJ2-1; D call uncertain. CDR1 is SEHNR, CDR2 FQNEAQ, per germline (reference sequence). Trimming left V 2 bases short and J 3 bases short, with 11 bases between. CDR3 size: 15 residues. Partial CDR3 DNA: TGTGCCAGCAGCTTAAGCGTCGCCAGCTACAATGAG. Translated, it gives CASSLSVASYNE. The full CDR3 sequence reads CASSLSVASYNEQFF.

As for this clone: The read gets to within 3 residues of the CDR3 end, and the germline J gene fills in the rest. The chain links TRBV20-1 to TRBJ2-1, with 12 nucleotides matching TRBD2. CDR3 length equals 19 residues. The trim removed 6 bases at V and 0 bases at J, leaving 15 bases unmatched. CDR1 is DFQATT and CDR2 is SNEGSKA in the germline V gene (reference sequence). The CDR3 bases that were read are TGCAGTGCCCCCCCTGGACTAGCGGGGCCCAACTTCTCCTACAATGAG. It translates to CSAPPGLAGPNFSYNE. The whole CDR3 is CSAPPGLAGPNFSYNEQFF.

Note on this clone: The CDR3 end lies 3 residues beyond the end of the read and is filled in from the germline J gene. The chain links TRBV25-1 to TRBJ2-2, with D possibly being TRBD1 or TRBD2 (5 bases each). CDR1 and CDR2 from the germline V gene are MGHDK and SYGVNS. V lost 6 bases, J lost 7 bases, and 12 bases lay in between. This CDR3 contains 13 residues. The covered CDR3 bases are TGTGCCAGCAGAGTGACAGAGGGCGGGGAG. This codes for CASRVTEGGE. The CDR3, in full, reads CASRVTEGGELFF.

CDR3 DNA (partial): TGCGCCAGCAGTGACAGGACTAGCGGGGGAGATACG. Translation: CASSDRTSGGDT. The full-length CDR3 reads as CASSDRTSGGDTQYF. The J gene is TRBJ2-3, the V gene TRBV10-2, with 13 positions matching TRBD2. The read halts 3 residues ahead of the CDR3 end, with the missing end drawn from the germline J gene. This CDR3 is 15 amino acids long. With V trimmed by 3 bases and J by 5 bases, 2 bases remained unmatched. CDR1 WSHSY and CDR2 SAAADI come from the germline V gene.

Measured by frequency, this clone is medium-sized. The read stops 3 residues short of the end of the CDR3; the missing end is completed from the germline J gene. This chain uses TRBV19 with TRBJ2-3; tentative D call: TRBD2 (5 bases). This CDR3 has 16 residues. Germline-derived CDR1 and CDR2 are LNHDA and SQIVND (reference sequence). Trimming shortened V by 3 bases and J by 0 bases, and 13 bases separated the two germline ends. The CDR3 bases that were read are TGTGCCAGTAGTATTTTAGCGCAAACTAGCACAGATACG. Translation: CASSILAQTSTDT. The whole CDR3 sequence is CASSILAQTSTDTQYF.

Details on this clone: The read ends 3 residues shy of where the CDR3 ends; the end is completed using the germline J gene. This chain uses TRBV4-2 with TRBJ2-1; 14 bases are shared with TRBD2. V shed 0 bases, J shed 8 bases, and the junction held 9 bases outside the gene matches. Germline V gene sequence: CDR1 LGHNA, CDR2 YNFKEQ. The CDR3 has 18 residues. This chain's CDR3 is CASSQDLEGTSGGYEQFF. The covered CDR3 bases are TGTGCCAGCAGCCAAGATCTCGAGGGGACTAGCGGGGGCTATGAG.

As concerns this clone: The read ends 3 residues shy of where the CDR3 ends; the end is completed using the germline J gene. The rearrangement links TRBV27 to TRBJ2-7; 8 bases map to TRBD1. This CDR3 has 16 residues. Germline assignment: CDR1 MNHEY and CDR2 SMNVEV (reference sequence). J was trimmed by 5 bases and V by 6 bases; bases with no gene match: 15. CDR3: CASRRIAGTGSNEQYF. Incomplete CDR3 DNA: TGTGCCAGCAGACGAATAGCCGGGACAGGAAGTAACGAG.

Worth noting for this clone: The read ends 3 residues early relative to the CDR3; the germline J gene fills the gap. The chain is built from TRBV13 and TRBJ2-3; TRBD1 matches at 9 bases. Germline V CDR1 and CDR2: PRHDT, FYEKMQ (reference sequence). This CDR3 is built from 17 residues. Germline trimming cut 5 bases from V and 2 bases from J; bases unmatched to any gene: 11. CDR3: CASSRPPGQGLTDTQYF. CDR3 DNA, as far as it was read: TGTGCCAGCAGCCGCCCCCCGGGACAGGGCCTCACAGATACG.

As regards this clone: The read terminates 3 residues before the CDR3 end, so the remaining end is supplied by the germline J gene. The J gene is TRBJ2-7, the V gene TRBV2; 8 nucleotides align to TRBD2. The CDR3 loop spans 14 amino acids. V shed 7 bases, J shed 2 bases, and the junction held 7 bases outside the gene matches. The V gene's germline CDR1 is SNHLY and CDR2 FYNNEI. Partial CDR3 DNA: TGTGCCAGCACCGCGTGGGGACTAGCCTACGAG. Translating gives CASTAWGLAYE. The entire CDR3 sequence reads CASTAWGLAYEQYF.

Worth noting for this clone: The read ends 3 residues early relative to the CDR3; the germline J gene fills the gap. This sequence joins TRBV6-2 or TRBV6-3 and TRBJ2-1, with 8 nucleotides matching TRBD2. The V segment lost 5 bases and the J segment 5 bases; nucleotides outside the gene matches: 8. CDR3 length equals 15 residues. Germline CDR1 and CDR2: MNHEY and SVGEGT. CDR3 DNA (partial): TGTGCCAGCAGTGGTCTAGCGGGCTATAACAATGAG. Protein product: CASSGLAGYNNE. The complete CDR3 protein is CASSGLAGYNNEQFF.

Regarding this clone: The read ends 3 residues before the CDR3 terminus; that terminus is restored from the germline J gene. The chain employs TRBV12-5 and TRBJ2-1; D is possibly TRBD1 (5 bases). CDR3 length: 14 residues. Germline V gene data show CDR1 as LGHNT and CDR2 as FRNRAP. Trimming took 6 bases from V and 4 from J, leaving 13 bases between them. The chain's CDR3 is CASGDATEYNEQFF. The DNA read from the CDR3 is TGTGCTAGTGGGGACGCGACAGAGTACAATGAG.

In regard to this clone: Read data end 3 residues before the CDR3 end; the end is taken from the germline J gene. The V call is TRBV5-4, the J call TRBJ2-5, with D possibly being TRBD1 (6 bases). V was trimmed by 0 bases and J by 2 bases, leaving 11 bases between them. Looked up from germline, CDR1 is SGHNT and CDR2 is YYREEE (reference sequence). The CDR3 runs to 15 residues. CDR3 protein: CASSLVGTPQETQYF. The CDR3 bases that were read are TGTGCCAGCAGCTTGGTGGGGACACCTCAAGAGACC. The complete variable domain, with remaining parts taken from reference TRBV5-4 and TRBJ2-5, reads ETGVTQSPTHLIKTRGQQVTLRCSSQSGHNTVSWYQQALGQGPQFIFQYYREEENGRGNFPPRFSGLQFPNYSSELNVNALELDDSALYLCASSLVGTPQETQYFGPGTRLLVL.

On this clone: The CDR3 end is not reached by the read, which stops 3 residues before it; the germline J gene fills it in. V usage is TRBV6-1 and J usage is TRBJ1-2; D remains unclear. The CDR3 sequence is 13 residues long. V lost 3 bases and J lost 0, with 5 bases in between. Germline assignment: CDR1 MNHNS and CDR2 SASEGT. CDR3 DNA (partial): TGTGCCAGCAGTGAGAAGGCTAACTATGGC. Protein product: CASSEKANYG. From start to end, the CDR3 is CASSEKANYGYTF.

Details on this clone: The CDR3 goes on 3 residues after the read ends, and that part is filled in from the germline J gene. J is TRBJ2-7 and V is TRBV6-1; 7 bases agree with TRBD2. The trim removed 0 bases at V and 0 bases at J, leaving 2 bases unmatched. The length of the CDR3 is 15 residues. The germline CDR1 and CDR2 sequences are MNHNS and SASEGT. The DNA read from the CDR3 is TGTGCCAGCAGTGAAGCGGGGGGGAGCTCCTACGAG. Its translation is CASSEAGGSSYE. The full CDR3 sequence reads CASSEAGGSSYEQYF.

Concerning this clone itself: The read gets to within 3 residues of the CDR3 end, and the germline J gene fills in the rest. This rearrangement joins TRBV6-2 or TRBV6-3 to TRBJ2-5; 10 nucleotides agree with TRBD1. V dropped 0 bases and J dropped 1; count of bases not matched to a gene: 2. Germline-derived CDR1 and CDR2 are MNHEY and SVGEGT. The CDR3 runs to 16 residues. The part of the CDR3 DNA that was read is TGTGCCAGCAGTTACTCCGGGACAGGGGCCCAAGAGACC. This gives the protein CASSYSGTGAQET. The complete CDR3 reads CASSYSGTGAQETQYF.

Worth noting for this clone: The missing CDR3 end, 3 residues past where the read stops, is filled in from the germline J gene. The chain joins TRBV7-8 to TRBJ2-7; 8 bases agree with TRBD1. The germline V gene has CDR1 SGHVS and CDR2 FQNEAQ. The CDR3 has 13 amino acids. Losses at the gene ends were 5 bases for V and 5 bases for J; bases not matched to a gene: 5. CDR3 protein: CASSRTGSHEQYF. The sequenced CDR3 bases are TGTGCCAGCAGCCGGACAGGGAGCCACGAG.

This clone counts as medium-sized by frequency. The DNA read from the CDR3 is TGCGCCAGCAGCCAAAGATTCCTAGACACTGAA. Protein: CASSQRFLDTE. The entire CDR3 reads CASSQRFLDTEAFF. The chain combines TRBV4-1 with TRBJ1-1; D remains unclear. Read data end 3 residues before the CDR3 end; the end is taken from the germline J gene. Germline V gene data show CDR1 as MGHRA and CDR2 as YSYEKL. The CDR3 is 14 amino acids. V was clipped by 2 bases and J by 3 bases, with 10 bases between them.

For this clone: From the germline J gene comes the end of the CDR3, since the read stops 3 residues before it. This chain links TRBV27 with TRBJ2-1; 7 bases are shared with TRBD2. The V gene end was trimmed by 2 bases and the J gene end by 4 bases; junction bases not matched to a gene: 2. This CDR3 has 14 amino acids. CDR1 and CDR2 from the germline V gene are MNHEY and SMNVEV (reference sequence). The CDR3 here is CASSLAGEYNEQFF. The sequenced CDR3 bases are TGTGCCAGCAGTTTAGCGGGGGAATACAATGAG.